This TCR beta chain derives from a study of T cells in Graves' hyperthyroidism and ophthalmopathy. CDR1 and CDR2 from the germline V gene are SGHAT and FQNNGV. The CDR3 totals 13 residues. What was amplified from RNA transcripts were TCR beta CDR3 regions. Carried out on the TCR CDR3, a first-round RT-PCR used the HTBI primer set. One entry per CDR3 protein, called by TCRdb with MiXCR from the multiplex PCR reads. Among around 300,000 distinct CDR3 sequences listed, approximately 13% were seen once. The sample holds a few counts of this clonotype. This clone may be a read error of a much larger clone one base away.

Sequenced sample: blood. The TCR sequence derives from a woman in her 40s with Graves' ophthalmopathy. This rearrangement joins TRBV11-2 to TRBJ2-7, with D unresolved. In DNA, the CDR3 is TGTGCCAGCAGCTTAGACACCCCCTACGAGCAGCACTTC. Amino acid sequence: CASSLDTPYEQHF.